A single TCR beta chain is shown here with its context. Its antigen is not identified. Assay: immunoSEQ multiplex PCR; the TCRdb copy retains only in-frame clones and omits some. The sample contains some 79,000 clones, approximately 90% of which appear only once. The sample is drawn from a study of OX40 agonist ivuxolimab in advanced cancers. Study information: Prior anti-PD-1, anti-PD-L1 or anti-CTLA-4 therapy did not bar entry, and more than 35% had some. General study results and limits: Within 6 weeks, CD4+ and CD8+ blood T cells expanded clonally at 0.1 to 3.0 mg/kg. Low normalized T-cell clonal expansion was additionally recorded for some nonresponders.

Trimming took off 6 bases at V and 0 bases at J, with 12 bases between the two ends. Germline CDR1 reads MNHNY; CDR2 reads SVGAGI (reference sequence). The CDR3 covers 15 residues. The sequenced sample was CD4+ or CD8+ T cells sorted from blood, obtained in a trial of the OX40 agonist ivuxolimab. The J gene is TRBJ2-4, the V gene TRBV6-6, with no clear D. This TCR derives from an adult with an advanced solid tumor such as melanoma, head and neck, liver or kidney cancer. The CDR3 bases are TGTGCCAGCAGCACGGGCCCCCTAGCCAAAAACATTCAGTACTTC. It specifies CASSTGPLAKNIQYF.